Listed here is a single T cell receptor beta chain. Germline lookup yields CDR1 DFQATT and CDR2 SNEGSKA (reference sequence). The J segment lost 13 bases and the V segment lost 5 bases, leaving 8 bases of the junction unmatched. The CDR3 has 11 amino acids. Each CDR3 protein gets one entry after TCRdb re-called the RT-PCR reads with MiXCR. The profile shows about 680,000 distinct CDR3 sequences, 12% to 15% of them singletons. This receptor was obtained from a female donor in good health, serving as a healthy control. Specimen: memory CD4+ T cells from blood. The rearrangement uses TRBV20-1 and TRBJ2-1; 7 nucleotides align to TRBD1. The CDR3 coding sequence is TGCAGTGCTCAGAACAGGGACAGACAGTTCTTC. Protein sequence: CSAQNRDRQFF.